The T cell receptor (beta chain) under discussion was sequenced for a study of T-cell reconstitution after alpha-beta-depleted transplantation in children (dated by TCRdb to 2016 to 2017). Study-wide context: Using TCR repertoire profiling, the study followed T-cell immune reconstitution in a quantitative way in children after TCRalphabeta/CD19-depleted allogeneic hematopoietic cell transplantation.

Trimming at the junction amounts to 3 bases on V and 0 bases on J, and the germline ends lie 7 bases apart. The germline V gene sets CDR1 to SQVTM and CDR2 to ANQGSEA. From the cysteine through the phenylalanine, the CDR3 covers 13 amino acids. Only CDR3 DNA is held: 39 bases, read in frame from base 1. Many counts were recorded for this clonotype. It lacks a known antigen. No base-level quality is on record; no much larger clone is a single base apart. Overall results and qualifications from the work: In some patients, the high TCRbeta diversity seen at day 60 was put down to recipient T cells and intrathymic progenitors that had survived conditioning. Over the following months the frequencies of hyperexpanded clones went down, and after one year T-cell counts and TCRbeta diversity were mostly credited to newly produced T cells. The apparently early recovery of alphabetaT-cell counts about two months after transplant reportedly depended on only several hundred rapidly expanded clones that came from non-depleted graft cells.

Library preparation used PCR. Sequenced on an Illumina HiSeq 2500. TCR library preparation used molecular barcoding, with unique molecular identifiers applied to normalize quantification of the TCRbeta repertoire. TCRdb applied fastp at Q25 and MiXCR to the public reads, then kept only in-frame beta chains. Rows are unified per CDR3 protein, each entry keeping the most common DNA and genes. Present in this sample are a few hundred thousand distinct CDR3 sequences, under 15% of which were seen just once. The ten largest clones capture 2% to 2.5% of the sample. Sample treatment or condition, as interpreted from the label and publication: allogeneic hematopoietic cell transplantation with graft depleted of TCRalphabeta T cells and CD19 B cells. Transplant recipients were children who received TCRalphabeta/CD19-depleted allogeneic hematopoietic cell grafts.

The receptor's source is a male patient between 5 and 17 years old who had a stem cell transplant for acute myeloid leukemia, so the T cells may come from the graft donor. The chain was built from TRBV29-1 and TRBJ2-3; the D gene lacks a confident call. This specimen consisted of PBMCs, mostly from graft donor cells, obtained 360 days after TCRalphabeta/CD19-depleted stem cell transplant. CDR3 sequence: CSVDRSSTDTQYF. The nucleotide sequence is TGCAGCGTTGACAGATCTAGCACAGATACGCAGTATTTT.